This T cell receptor (beta chain) was recovered during a study of cytomegalovirus exposure and HLA in healthy donors. General observations from the study: It has been reported that TCR beta sequences accurately predicted the HLA-A and HLA-B alleles of most subjects.

About this clone itself: Its antigen remains unknown.

V trimming: 0 bases; J trimming: 7 bases; junction bases outside the gene matches: 7. Germline V gene data show CDR1 as SGHTA and CDR2 as FQGTGA. There are 17 residues in the CDR3. It was with 60 Vbeta and 13 Jbeta primers that the PCR ran. Using immunoSEQ multiplex PCR, the repertoire was profiled, and TCRdb retains in-frame clones only, with some absent. Among fewer than 95,000 clones, approximately 83% were seen once, and the ten largest hold 3%. This TCR was recovered from a man in his forties or fifties in good health and CMV-seronegative. What was sequenced was PBMCs. The V call is TRBV7-3, the J call TRBJ2-1, with TRBD2 matching 12 bases. CDR3 bases: TGTGCCAGCAGCTTAACGATTACTAGCGGGGGGTTTAATGAGCAGTTCTTC. As protein: CASSLTITSGGFNEQFF. The full variable domain, completed using reference TRBV7-3 and TRBJ2-1, is GAGVSQTPSNKVTEKGKYVELRCDPISGHTALYWYRQSLGQGPEFLIYFQGTGAADDSGLPNDRFFAVRPEGSVSTLKIQRTERGDSAVYLCASSLTITSGGFNEQFFGPGTRLTVL.